This TCR beta chain was identified during a study of T cell clones after liver transplantation (dated by TCRdb to the late 2010s). With regard to the full study: The samples were obtained from ITN030ST, a randomized trial that attempted immunosuppression withdrawal within 2 years after liver transplantation. Blood samples were collected pre-transplant, then pre-randomization ahead of withdrawal, and finally post-randomization once withdrawal had either been completed or failed. Third party-reactive TCRbeta sequences were also identified from pre-transplant MLRs to serve as an antigen-independent comparator for donor-reactive sequences. Of the eight recipients, a few were HCV-positive, while the remaining recipients had been transplanted for non-autoimmune, non-viral indications. Donor-reactive T cell clones were identified by TCRbeta sequencing after a pre-transplant mixed lymphocyte reaction and then tracked in post-transplant blood. The study cohort included 8 liver transplant recipients, of whom 3 were classified as tolerant and 5 as non-tolerant. Until randomization at 12-24 months post-transplant, subjects were given standard immunosuppression, with no induction therapy. To count as tolerant, a recipient had to stay completely off immunosuppression for at least one year without liver enzymes climbing beyond twice the upper limit of normal.

Concerning this clone: What this receptor recognizes is not known. The sample holds no much larger clone one base away, and base qualities are not on file.

Via the germline V gene, CDR1 is SGHTA and CDR2 FQGNSA. Trimming at the junction amounts to 2 bases on V and 6 bases on J, and the germline ends lie 10 bases apart. The CDR3 measures 13 amino acids from cysteine to phenylalanine. CDR3 DNA is the only sequence kept; it has 39 bases, read in frame from the first base. High-throughput TCRbeta CDR3 sequencing of frozen genomic DNA was performed by immunoSEQ, including PCR amplification, mapping, bias correction and internal controls. In the source study's methods: Productive rearrangements were retained, and unique TCRbeta sequences were defined by the CDR3 nucleotide sequence together with the V and J gene. For classification of a sequence as donor-reactive, at least 5-fold expansion in CFSE-low cells relative to unstimulated pre-transplant cells and a frequency of at least 0.01% were required. To ensure at least 90% detection power, minimum frequency thresholds were set for each subject based on that subject's lowest-template unstimulated sample. Repertoire turnover was measured by Jensen-Shannon divergence between the top 1000 TCRbeta sequences post- and pre-transplant. Two-sided Fisher's exact tests were used to test for changes in the detection of donor-reactive sequences. TCRdb re-hosts the immuneACCESS table, in-frame sequences only. Its copies lack some clones; in the studies checked, an unresolved V gene accounts for under half of them, and the cause for the rest is not known. Clone size and the V and J calls come from that table; the DNA yielded D and trimming. This sample comprises 45,000 to 60,000 clones, about 70% of them detected only once. The ten biggest clones cover about 2.6% of the sample.

Overall results and qualifications from the work: Conclusions were preliminary, limited by small, heterogeneous patient numbers and non-standardized post-transplant time points. After accounting for repertoire turnover, donor-reactive detection was significantly reduced in 7 of 8 subjects for CD4 and 8 of 8 for CD8. A significant post-transplant decrease in circulating donor-reactive CD4 TCRbeta sequences was observed in most of the 8 subjects, irrespective of tolerance or HCV status. Donor-reactive sequences declined more than third party-reactive ones, suggesting partial antigen-specific deletion unrelated to withdrawal success. In a couple of subjects, low numbers of available donor cells limited the measurable donor-reactive repertoire. Since no allograft tissue specimens were available, donor-reactive T cells may have migrated into the graft instead of being deleted.

Unstimulated PBMCs, after thawing, were stained for CD3, CD4 and CD8 and then FACS-sorted into CD3+CD4+ and CD3+CD8+ populations. All 8 studied subjects were randomized to immunosuppression withdrawal. The Qiagen DNeasy Blood and Tissue Kit was used for genomic DNA isolation. This specimen was CD4+ T cells from blood, taken at the approximately 15-month timepoint. This receptor was taken from a human patient who received a liver transplant. Some T cells may originate with the graft donor following a transplant. The rearrangement joined TRBV7-2 to TRBJ1-2; there is no confident call for the D gene. In nucleotides, the sequence is TGTGCCAGCAGCTTAAGATCAGGAGATGGCTACACCTTC. The encoded protein is CASSLRSGDGYTF.